The 5 T cell receptor beta chains in this list originate from one sample, sequenced in a study of blood T cell repertoires in COVID-19. The table came from immunoSEQ multiplex PCR; TCRdb's copy has only in-frame clones and leaves some out. This table holds 470,000 or so clones, around 89% found once. The material sequenced was peripheral blood. Source of these receptors: a woman in her thirties with acute or convalescent COVID-19.

This chain uses TRBV6-1 with TRBJ2-2; TRBD2 matches 7 bases. Per germline, CDR1 MNHNS and CDR2 SASEGT. The ends lost 2 bases at V and 7 bases at J; junction bases unmatched: 4. There are 14 residues in the CDR3. The CDR3 is CASSEHPGGGELFF. CDR3 nucleotide sequence: TGTGCCAGCAGTGAACACCCGGGGGGCGGGGAGCTGTTTTTT.

The chain uses TRBV5-6 and TRBJ2-5; a weak D match, TRBD1 (5 bases). From germline, CDR1 is SGHDT and CDR2 YYEEEE. Trimming took 2 bases from V and 1 from J, leaving 9 bases between them. CDR3 length: 14 amino acids. This CDR3 is CASSLQDGQETQYF. The CDR3 DNA sequence: TGTGCCAGCAGCTTACAGGACGGCCAAGAGACCCAGTACTTC.

The V and J genes are TRBV12-3 or TRBV12-4 and TRBJ2-1, with a possible D match to TRBD2 (6 bases). The CDR3 is made up of 13 amino acids. Trimming removed 8 bases at V and 8 bases at J, with 16 bases between. CDR3 in DNA: TGTGCCAGCCGGGAGACGGGGAACTATGAGCAGTTCTTC. Its translation is CASRETGNYEQFF.

This chain connects TRBV7-9 to TRBJ2-6; TRBD2 matches at 7 bases. The CDR3 sequence is 15 residues long. After removal of 2 bases from V and 2 bases from J, the junction contained 0 bases not matched to a gene. CDR1 is SEHNR, CDR2 FQNEAQ, per germline (reference sequence). CDR3 in amino acids: CASSLRGAGANVLTF. The CDR3 DNA follows: TGTGCCAGCAGCTTACGGGGGGCTGGGGCCAACGTCCTGACTTTC.

V and J are TRBV4-2 and TRBJ2-7; D may be TRBD1 (6 bases). Trimming pared 2 bases from V and 5 bases from J, leaving 13 bases between. This CDR3 comprises 14 residues. CDR1 is LGHNA and CDR2 is YNFKEQ in the germline V gene. The CDR3 nucleotides are TGTGCCAGCAGCCAAAGACAGGCAAAAGACGAGCAGTACTTC. Translating it yields CASSQRQAKDEQYF.